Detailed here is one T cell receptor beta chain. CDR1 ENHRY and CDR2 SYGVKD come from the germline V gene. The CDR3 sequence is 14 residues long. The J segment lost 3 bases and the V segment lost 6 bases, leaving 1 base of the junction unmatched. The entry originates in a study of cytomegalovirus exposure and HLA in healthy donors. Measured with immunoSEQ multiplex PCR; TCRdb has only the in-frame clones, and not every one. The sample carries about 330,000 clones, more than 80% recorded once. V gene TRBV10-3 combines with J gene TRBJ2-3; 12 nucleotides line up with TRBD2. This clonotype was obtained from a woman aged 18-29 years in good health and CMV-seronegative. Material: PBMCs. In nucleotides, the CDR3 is TGTGCCATCAGAGGGACTAGCGGGACAGATACGCAGTATTTT. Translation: CAIRGTSGTDTQYF.